This TCR beta chain was sequenced for a study of vaccination effects on CD4 cells after COVID-19. Study context: After the second dose, samples were taken at median day 72.

The protocol was immunoSEQ multiplex PCR, while the TCRdb copy is restricted to in-frame clones and leaves out a portion. The sample carries tens of thousands of clones, nearly 75% recorded once. This CDR3 comprises 14 residues. CDR1 is SGHAT and CDR2 is FQDESV in the germline V gene (reference sequence). The trim removed 6 bases at V and 4 bases at J, leaving 7 bases unmatched. On this clone itself: Its specificity is not known.

Researchers isolated CD4+ T cells once 9 to 11 days of culture had elapsed. Either the BNT162b2 or mRNA-1273 vaccine was given to participants in two doses. This sample comprised CD4+ T cells from PBMCs cultured without peptide, obtained after COVID-19 vaccination. The chain has TRBV11-1 and TRBJ2-5, with 8 positions matching TRBD2. The TCR comes from a human donor who received a COVID-19 vaccine. CDR3 region: CASRSRGGGETQYF. The CDR3 DNA sequence: TGTGCCAGCAGGTCACGGGGGGGCGGAGAGACCCAGTACTTC.